A single T cell receptor beta chain is shown here with its context. This receptor's antigen is unknown. Nothing much larger sits one base from this clone, and base qualities are not available. V is shortened by 1 base, J by 0 bases, and the region joining them spans 6 bases. Measured from the cysteine to the phenylalanine, the CDR3 is 14 residues long. Only CDR3 DNA remains: 42 bases, in frame from the first base. CDR1 and CDR2 (MNHEY, SMNVEV) derive from the germline V gene (reference sequence). The collaborating institutions used their own protocols to collect whole blood in K2EDTA tubes. For TCRbeta analysis, collaborators shipped samples as frozen whole blood, isolated PBMCs, or DNA extracted from either of those sample types. The data belong to a study of blood T cell repertoires in COVID-19 (dated by TCRdb to 2020 to 2022). Study-wide context: Samples covering the acute and convalescent phases of COVID-19 were provided by collaborators in the United States, Italy and Spain. The samples were drawn from two sources: the first 160 participants of the ongoing ImmuneRACE study, and over 1,000 subjects contributed by 6 global collaborators. The repertoires were released in a freely available public database intended as a resource for research on the immune response to SARS-CoV-2. A de-identified subject ID, COVID-19 status, age in years and sex were almost always included in the sample metadata. The material from the prospective study consisted of cDNA or gDNA derived from T cells, B-cell-depleted T cells, or PBMCs. Where available, HLA class I and class II types were taken from metadata supplied by the sample provider and were not determined by assay-based typing. Deeply sampled blood TCRbeta repertoires from subjects exposed to, actively infected with, or recovered from COVID-19 were included in the dataset.

Here is what the overall study found, with its caveats: How much clinical and demographic metadata was included differed by source and by participant, and the metadata was provided uncurated.

TCRbeta CDR3 regions were amplified from genomic DNA by means of the immunoSEQ Assay, a bias-controlled multiplex PCR. Concerning the study's data processing: Within the assay, amplification of reference gene primers was used to estimate how many nucleated cells each sample contained. To quantify the absolute abundance of each unique TCRbeta CDR3 rearrangement, sequence reads were collapsed and filtered. For each sample, productive Simpson clonality was calculated as the square root of Simpson's diversity index over productive rearrangements. Here the immuneACCESS table is served through TCRdb, limited to in-frame sequences with V and J called. Missing clones are a known gap in these copies; in checked studies unresolved V genes cover under half, and the rest lacks a known reason. Clone size and the V and J calls come from that table; the DNA yielded D and trimming. This sample gives approximately 170,000 clones in total; roughly 84% of them show up just once. Roughly a tenth of the sample is taken by the ten largest.

Specimen: peripheral blood. The sequence is built from TRBV27 and TRBJ2-5; the D gene is unclear. The sequence came from a woman older than 75 with active or convalescent COVID-19. In nucleotide form, the sequence is TGTGCCAGCAGTTTATTGGCACACCAAGAGACCCAGTACTTC. Its coded protein is CASSLLAHQETQYF.